The 4 T cell receptor beta chains below were found in one sample sequenced in a study of blood T cell repertoires in COVID-19 (dated by TCRdb to 2020 to 2022). Preparation of the library involved the immunoSEQ multiplex PCR assay. TCRdb took this table from immuneACCESS and kept in-frame rearrangements with V and J called. Such tables lack part of the clones; where checked against another copy, unresolved V genes explain under half of the gap, and the rest is unexplained. The sample yields more than 95,000 clones; about nine tenths were counted once. Under 2% of the sample lies in the top ten. The sequenced material came from peripheral blood. Receptors were obtained from a human donor with active COVID-19. The donor label of this sample is uncertain.

The chain carries TRBV5-1 and TRBJ1-1; 9 bases agree with TRBD1. With V trimmed by 4 bases and J by 1 base, 23 bases remained unmatched. CDR3 length equals 21 residues. Germline V gene lookup returns CDR1 SGHRS and CDR2 YFSETQ. The CDR3 nucleotides read TGCGCCAGCAGCCTCAGCCTGGGTCGAGGCGGGACAGGGAGAGGGAACACTGAAGCTTTCTTT. Its protein product is CASSLSLGRGGTGRGNTEAFF.

V usage is TRBV5-4 and J usage is TRBJ2-5; D may be TRBD2 (6 bases). Trimming pared 0 bases from V and 5 bases from J, leaving 11 bases between. CDR1 and CDR2 from the germline V gene are SGHNT and YYREEE (reference sequence). CDR3 length: 14 amino acids. CDR3 sequence: CASSLDGGMETQYF. The CDR3 DNA reads as TGTGCCAGCAGCTTGGATGGGGGGATGGAGACCCAGTACTTC.

V gene TRBV3-1 (or the pseudogene TRBV3-2) combines with J gene TRBJ2-3, with 9 bases that match TRBD2. The CDR3 covers 17 residues. V shed 1 base, J shed 2 bases, and the junction held 7 bases outside the gene matches. Germline assignment: CDR1 LGHDT and CDR2 YNNKEL (reference sequence). The CDR3 DNA reads as TGTGCCAGCAGCCAAGGAATCGCGGGGGGGCCCACAGATACGCAGTATTTT. It specifies CASSQGIAGGPTDTQYF.

This clone showed up just once. This rearrangement joins TRBV7-2 to TRBJ2-1; TRBD2 matches at 8 bases. CDR3 length: 16 amino acids. V lost 2 bases and J lost 2; bases outside the gene matches: 5. CDR1 is SGHTA, CDR2 FQGNSA, per germline. As DNA, the CDR3 is TGTGCCAGCAGCTTAAAGCGGGGGCCCGCCTACAATGAGCAGTTCTTC. Its translation is CASSLKRGPAYNEQFF.